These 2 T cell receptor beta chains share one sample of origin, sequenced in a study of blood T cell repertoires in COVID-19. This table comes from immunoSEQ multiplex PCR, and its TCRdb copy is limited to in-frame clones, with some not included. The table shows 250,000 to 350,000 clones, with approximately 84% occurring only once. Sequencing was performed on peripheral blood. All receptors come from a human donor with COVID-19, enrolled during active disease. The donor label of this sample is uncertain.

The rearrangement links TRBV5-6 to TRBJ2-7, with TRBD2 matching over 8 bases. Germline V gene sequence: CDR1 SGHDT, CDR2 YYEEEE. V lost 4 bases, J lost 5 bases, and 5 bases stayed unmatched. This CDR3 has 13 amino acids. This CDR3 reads CASSLGTRDEQYF. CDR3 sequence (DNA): TGTGCCAGCAGCCTCGGGACTAGGGACGAGCAGTACTTC. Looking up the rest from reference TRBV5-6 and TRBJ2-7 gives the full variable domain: DAGVTQSPTHLIKTRGQQVTLRCSPKSGHDTVSWYQQALGQGPQFIFQYYEEEERQRGNFPDRFSGHQFPNYSSELNVNALLLGDSALYLCASSLGTRDEQYFGPGTRLTVT.

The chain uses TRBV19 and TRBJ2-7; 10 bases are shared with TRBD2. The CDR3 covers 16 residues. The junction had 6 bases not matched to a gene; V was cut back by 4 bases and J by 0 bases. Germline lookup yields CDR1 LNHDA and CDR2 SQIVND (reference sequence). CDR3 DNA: TGTGCCAGTAGTACCGGACTAGCGGCCTTCTCCTACGAGCAGTACTTC. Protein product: CASSTGLAAFSYEQYF.